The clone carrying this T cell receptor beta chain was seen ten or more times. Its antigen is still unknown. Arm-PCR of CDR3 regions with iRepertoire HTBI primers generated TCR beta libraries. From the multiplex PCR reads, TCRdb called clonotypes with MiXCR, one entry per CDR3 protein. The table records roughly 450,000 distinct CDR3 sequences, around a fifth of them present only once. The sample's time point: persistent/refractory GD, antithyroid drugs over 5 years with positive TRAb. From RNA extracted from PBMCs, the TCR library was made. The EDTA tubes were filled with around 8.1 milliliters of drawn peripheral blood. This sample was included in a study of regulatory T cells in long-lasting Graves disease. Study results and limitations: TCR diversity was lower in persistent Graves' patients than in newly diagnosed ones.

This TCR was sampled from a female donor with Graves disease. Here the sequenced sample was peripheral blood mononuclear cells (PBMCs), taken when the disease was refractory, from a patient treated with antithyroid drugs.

The CDR3 nucleotides are TGTGCCAGCAGCTCCCGTTACAGGGGAAGGAGAGAGACCCAGTACTTC. Translating gives CASSSRYRGRRETQYF. The chain links TRBV7-2 to TRBJ2-5, with TRBD1 matching over 7 bases. Germline V gives CDR1 SGHTA, CDR2 FQGNSA. CDR3 length: 16 amino acids. With V trimmed by 4 bases and J by 4 bases, 12 bases remained unmatched.